These T cell receptor beta chains were read from a single sample in a study of T-cell memory formation after mild COVID-19. TCRdb re-called the 5' RACE reads with MiXCR, one entry per CDR3 protein. The table lists a few hundred thousand distinct CDR3 sequences, roughly 21% of them singletons. The sample comprised PBMCs or a T cell subset sorted from them (not recorded which). The receptor set was obtained from a man in his late teens or twenties who had mild COVID-19 (a few samples of this study predate the infection). Cell type and time point are not known. Each CDR3 is given with its conserved first and last residue. Clone size is shown for a subset of rows, as once, few, many or a class of expanded clone.

V	J	size	CDR3
TRBV12-3/TRBV12-4	TRBJ2-2	few	CASSPRSTGELFF
TRBV12-3/TRBV12-4	TRBJ2-4	few	CASRQEGIQYF
TRBV4-1	TRBJ1-5	few	CASALGGGNQPQHF
TRBV5-8	TRBJ1-5	-	CASSLERNQPQHF
TRBV7-9	TRBJ2-7	few	CASSLVGGTGGVYEQYF
TRBV20-1	TRBJ2-1	few	CSTGTSGEQFF
TRBV6-1	TRBJ2-1	-	CASSEARGREQFF
TRBV20-1	TRBJ1-1	few	CSARGGHQNTEAFF
TRBV5-1	TRBJ1-1	few	CASSQGPVNTEAFF
TRBV5-6	TRBJ1-2	-	CASSLYGSTGYGYTF
TRBV27	TRBJ2-3	-	CASSAPTDTQYF
TRBV11-2	TRBJ1-3	-	CASRDFKKANTIYF
TRBV5-1	TRBJ2-3	-	CASRTSGLLHTQYF
TRBV12-3/TRBV12-4	TRBJ2-5	-	CASSTGTSTIETQYF
TRBV20-1	TRBJ1-5	few	CSARNPTQGQPQHF
TRBV7-8	TRBJ1-2	few	CASSSTGAYGYTF
TRBV4-1	TRBJ1-1	-	CASSGLGVKANTEAFF
TRBV7-6	TRBJ2-5	few	CASRLAGEVETQYF
TRBV2	TRBJ2-1	-	CASSELRSYNEQFF
TRBV24-1	TRBJ1-2	-	CATRGAEGRPGNYGYTF
TRBV7-9	TRBJ1-1	-	CASLHPGRQATEAFF
TRBV23-1	TRBJ2-3	-	CASSQWGPGSPSTDTQYF
TRBV29-1	TRBJ1-2	few	CSVSRDREFGYGYTF
TRBV7-6	TRBJ2-2	few	CASSFTENTGELFF
TRBV12-3/TRBV12-4	TRBJ1-5	-	CASSPRAGEGNQPQHF
TRBV4-1	TRBJ2-1	few	CASSQEPTSGGAREQFF
TRBV4-3	TRBJ2-4	-	CASSQGGDRGNIQYF
TRBV20-1	TRBJ1-5	few	CSARDFRSNQPQHF
TRBV3-1	TRBJ2-3	few	CASGPSRTRTDTQYF
TRBV18	TRBJ2-2	-	CASSPPDRTLTGELFF
TRBV12-5	TRBJ2-1	few	CASGLPSGAYNEQFF
TRBV24-1	TRBJ2-2	-	CATSPPWGANTGELFF
TRBV4-1	TRBJ1-2	-	CATQGGLGYTF
TRBV20-1	TRBJ1-1	-	CSARGWVNTEAFF
TRBV5-1	TRBJ1-4	few	CASSLDSGVSANEKLFF
TRBV12-3/TRBV12-4	TRBJ1-5	few	CASSLPDQPQHF
TRBV27	TRBJ2-3	many	CASSFSRTDTQYF
TRBV7-2	TRBJ2-3	many	CASSPGGRGGTDTQYF
TRBV12-3/TRBV12-4	TRBJ2-7	few	CASSFGQGLTSYEQYF
TRBV20-1	TRBJ1-4	few	CSAPEGDRKKLFF
TRBV13	TRBJ1-2	many	CASRNEQYTYGYTF
TRBV23-1	TRBJ2-4	few	CASSQTPPGVGNIQYF
TRBV7-2	TRBJ2-1	few	CASSWPSWETYNEQFF
TRBV6-2/TRBV6-3	TRBJ2-3	-	CASSPDADTQYF
TRBV20-1	TRBJ2-5	-	CSAIRGHGKETQYF
TRBV12-3/TRBV12-4	TRBJ2-3	-	CASSLAGYTQYF
TRBV29-1	TRBJ2-5	few	CSVCVGTVGETQYF
TRBV2	TRBJ1-3	-	CASSDTLDSGNTIYF
TRBV4-3	TRBJ1-4	-	CASSQDQILRAGGEGEKLFF
TRBV7-9	TRBJ2-5	few	CASSLGSIVQETQYF
TRBV25-1	TRBJ2-3	-	CASTITDTQYF
TRBV20-1	TRBJ2-2	-	CSAWDSANTGELFF
TRBV4-2	TRBJ2-3	-	CASSQDDGASTDTQYF